The 17 T cell receptor beta chains listed next were all sequenced from one sample in a study of PD-1 blockade in classical Hodgkin lymphoma. Assay: immunoSEQ multiplex PCR; the TCRdb copy retains only in-frame clones and omits some. Of approximately 96,000 clones in the sample, just over 90% were seen once. Regarding time point: cycle 4 day 1 (C4D1), after around six weeks of nivolumab. Relapse after autologous stem cell transplantation occurred in every patient, and brentuximab vedotin exposure varied. This material consisted of peripheral blood mononuclear cells (PBMCs), taken before the fourth cycle of nivolumab. The receptor source for this set is a human donor with classical Hodgkin lymphoma.

The chain uses TRBV28 and TRBJ1-2; D perhaps matches TRBD1 (6 bases). The CDR3 is made up of 15 amino acids. The germline gives CDR1 MDHEN, CDR2 SYDVKM. Deletions cut 8 bases from V and 5 bases from J, with 21 bases between. The CDR3 loop reads CASALGGGLEYGYTF. As DNA, the CDR3 is TGTGCCAGCGCACTGGGCGGGGGCCTAGAATATGGCTACACCTTC.

The V gene is TRBV7-3, the J gene TRBJ2-3; 9 positions agree with TRBD2. The CDR3 runs 18 residues. From germline, CDR1 is SGHTA and CDR2 FQGTGA. J gave up 0 bases and V 5 bases, and 12 bases lay outside the gene matches. This CDR3 is CASSEQGRGLASTDTQYF. CDR3 bases: TGTGCCAGCAGCGAACAGGGCCGGGGACTAGCCAGCACAGATACGCAGTATTTT.

This clone was seen only once. The V and J genes are TRBV6-5 and TRBJ1-3; D unclear. CDR3 length: 15 amino acids. Per germline, CDR1 MNHEY and CDR2 SVGAGI. V was trimmed by 6 bases and J by 0 bases, leaving 12 bases between them. CDR3 nucleotide sequence: TGTGCCAGCAGCTACGGGAGTAACTCTGGAAACACCATATATTTT. Translation gives CASSYGSNSGNTIYF.

This clone was seen a few times. CDR3 sequence: CAWSRDYNEQFF. The CDR3 DNA sequence: TGTGCCTGGAGCCGAGACTACAATGAGCAGTTCTTC. The rearrangement links TRBV30 to TRBJ2-1; D gene uncertain. The CDR3 is made up of 12 amino acids. V was shortened by 3 bases and J by 3 bases, with 6 bases between the two germline ends. In germline, CDR1 is GTSNPN, CDR2 SVGIG (reference sequence). Full variable domain (missing parts from reference TRBV30 and TRBJ2-1): SQTIHQWPATLVQPVGSPLSLECTVEGTSNPNLYWYRQAAGRGLQLLFYSVGIGQISSEVPQNLSASRPQDRQFILSSKKLLLSDSGFYLCAWSRDYNEQFFGPGTRLTVL.

The V gene is TRBV18, the J gene TRBJ2-3; D call uncertain. V shed 2 bases and J shed 4 bases, with 10 bases lying between them. The CDR3 covers 14 residues. Per the germline V gene, CDR1 is KGHSH and CDR2 is LQKENI. The CDR3 DNA sequence: TGTGCCAGCTCACCAGTCTCCCCTCCAGATACGCAGTATTTT. This codes for CASSPVSPPDTQYF.

The chain's CDR3 is CASSLGPHYGYTF. The CDR3 DNA reads as TGTGCCAGCAGCTTAGGGCCGCACTATGGCTACACCTTC. The rearrangement links TRBV11-1 to TRBJ1-2; D unresolved. The length of the CDR3 is 13 residues. CDR1 and CDR2 from the germline V gene are SGHAT and FQDESV (reference sequence). The V gene lost 1 base and the J gene lost 3 bases, with 6 bases spanning the gap.

V usage is TRBV30 and J usage is TRBJ1-2; D is uncertain. The germline V and J ends were trimmed by 3 bases and 5 bases, with 7 bases remaining between them. Germline lookup yields CDR1 GTSNPN and CDR2 SVGIG (reference sequence). CDR3 length: 11 residues. This CDR3 is CAWSWEYGYTF. CDR3 bases: TGTGCCTGGAGCTGGGAATATGGCTACACCTTC.

The rearrangement links TRBV28 to TRBJ2-7; no firm D call. The germline V gene encodes CDR1 MDHEN and CDR2 SYDVKM. This CDR3 spans 13 amino acids. V shed 5 bases and J shed 3 bases, with 11 bases lying between them. The CDR3 loop is CASSPVEDYEQYF. The CDR3 DNA reads as TGTGCCAGCAGTCCAGTTGAGGACTACGAGCAGTACTTC. Based on the CDR3 plus reference TRBV28 and TRBJ2-7, the full variable domain is DVKVTQSSRYLVKRTGEKVFLECVQDMDHENMFWYRQDPGLGLRLIYFSYDVKMKEKGDIPEGYSVSREKKERFSLILESASTNQTSMYLCASSPVEDYEQYFGPGTRLTVT.

The chain couples TRBV6-6 to TRBJ1-2; 7 bases are a match to TRBD1. CDR1 is MNHNY and CDR2 is SVGAGI in the germline V gene (reference sequence). The V segment lost 5 bases and the J segment 8 bases; nucleotides outside the gene matches: 8. There are 13 residues in the CDR3. The CDR3 DNA reads TGTGCCAGCAGTCAGCAGGGGGGGGGCGGCTACACCTTC. It specifies CASSQQGGGGYTF.

The rearrangement uses TRBV7-8 and TRBJ1-2, with a possible D match to TRBD1 (6 bases). The CDR3 is made up of 16 amino acids. Germline V CDR1 and CDR2: SGHVS, FQNEAQ. Deletions cut 3 bases from V and 13 bases from J, with 27 bases between. This CDR3 is CASSLARDTRFYPSTF. In DNA, the CDR3 is TGTGCCAGCAGCTTGGCCCGGGACACCCGATTCTACCCCTCCACCTTC. The complete variable domain, with remaining parts taken from reference TRBV7-8 and TRBJ1-2, reads GAGVSQSPRYKVAKRGQDVALRCDPISGHVSLFWYQQALGQGPEFLTYFQNEAQLDKSGLPSDRFFAERPEGSVSTLKIQRTQQEDSAVYLCASSLARDTRFYPSTFGSGTRLTVV.

The chain uses TRBV7-2 and TRBJ2-7, with D possibly TRBD2 on 5 matching bases. The CDR3 is 16 residues long. Germline values: CDR1 SGHTA, CDR2 FQGNSA. The V gene lost 5 bases and the J gene lost 2 bases, with 19 bases spanning the gap. CDR3 sequence: CASSPTGDYYTYEQYF. CDR3 sequence (DNA): TGTGCCAGCAGCCCCACCGGGGATTACTACACCTACGAGCAGTACTTC.

This clone was seen once. This sequence joins TRBV27 and TRBJ1-5, with D possibly TRBD1 on 5 matching bases. Germline V gene sequence: CDR1 MNHEY, CDR2 SMNVEV (reference sequence). The CDR3 length is 16 residues. V was cut by 2 bases and J by 2 bases, with 13 bases left in between. CDR3 sequence: CASSLGGRDGNQPQHF. CDR3 DNA sequence: TGTGCCAGCAGTTTAGGTGGCAGGGATGGCAATCAGCCCCAGCATTTT.

This chain uses TRBV5-1 with TRBJ1-1; possibly TRBD1 for D (5 bases). CDR1 is SGHRS and CDR2 is YFSETQ in the germline V gene. The CDR3 extends over 15 amino acids. The V end lost 2 bases, the J end lost 1 base, and 12 bases lay between the germline ends. Written as DNA, the CDR3 is TGCGCCAGCAGCTTAGGGGTCGGAGGGAACACTGAAGCTTTCTTT. Residues: CASSLGVGGNTEAFF.

This clone was counted a single time. The rearrangement links TRBV19 to TRBJ2-2; 8 nucleotides line up with TRBD2. V dropped 7 bases and J dropped 5; count of bases not matched to a gene: 9. Germline assignment: CDR1 LNHDA and CDR2 SQIVND (reference sequence). The CDR3 has 15 residues. The CDR3 sequence: CASKTAGAGTGELFF. The CDR3 bases are TGTGCCAGTAAGACAGCGGGAGCCGGTACCGGGGAGCTGTTTTTT.

The chain employs TRBV6-5 and TRBJ1-1; 10 bases are a match to TRBD1. Germline CDR1 reads MNHEY; CDR2 reads SVGAGI. CDR3 size: 14 residues. V trimming: 4 bases; J trimming: 7 bases; junction bases outside the gene matches: 6. The CDR3 spells CASSSQTGGNEAFF. CDR3 DNA sequence: TGTGCCAGCAGTTCCCAGACAGGGGGCAATGAAGCTTTCTTT.

The J gene is TRBJ2-7, the V gene TRBV5-1; 9 bases agree with TRBD2. This CDR3 is built from 18 residues. Germline loops: CDR1 SGHRS, CDR2 YFSETQ. The trim removed 0 bases at V and 4 bases at J, leaving 14 bases unmatched. Here the CDR3 DNA reads TGCGCCAGCAGCTTGGAGGTTAGCGGGAGATACAGCCTTTACGAGCAGTACTTC. It is translated as CASSLEVSGRYSLYEQYF. The variable domain in full, with the rest retrieved from reference TRBV5-1 and TRBJ2-7, is KAGVTQTPRYLIKTRGQQVTLSCSPISGHRSVSWYQQTPGQGLQFLFEYFSETQRNKGNFPGRFSGRQFSNSRSEMNVSTLELGDSALYLCASSLEVSGRYSLYEQYFGPGTRLTVT.

The chain couples TRBV10-3 to TRBJ1-3; D uncertain. The germline V gene has CDR1 ENHRY and CDR2 SYGVKD. The V and J ends lost 6 bases and 0 bases respectively, with 6 bases between them. CDR3 size: 13 residues. CDR3 sequence: CAIRGDSGNTIYF. CDR3 bases: TGTGCCATCAGAGGTGACTCTGGAAACACCATATATTTT.